The 15 T cell receptor beta chains below all came from one sample that was sequenced in a study of response to subunit inactivated influenza vaccine. TCRdb redid the calling of the RT-PCR reads with MiXCR, one entry per CDR3 protein. Here the sample spans hundreds of thousands of distinct CDR3 sequences, around 20% being singletons. Sequences were derived from PBMCs from blood, sampled 5 days after vaccination. The receptors come from a man in his fifties who received an inactivated influenza vaccine.

This chain connects TRBV27 to TRBJ2-1; the D gene is possibly TRBD2 (6 bases). CDR1 and CDR2 from the germline V gene are MNHEY and SMNVEV (reference sequence). V shed 0 bases and J shed 6 bases, with 12 bases lying between them. The CDR3 consists of 15 residues. CDR3 region: CASSLSVGGVNEQFF. CDR3 coding DNA: TGTGCCAGCAGTTTATCCGTCGGGGGTGTCAATGAGCAGTTCTTC.

The chain recombines TRBV7-2 with TRBJ2-5, with TRBD2 as a possible D gene (5 bases). CDR1 is SGHTA and CDR2 is FQGNSA in the germline V gene. V was clipped by 0 bases and J by 9 bases, with 5 bases between them. The CDR3 extends over 11 amino acids. The chain's CDR3 is CASSLARAQYF. CDR3 DNA sequence: TGTGCCAGCAGCTTAGCGAGGGCCCAGTACTTC.

This clonotype was counted once. The CDR3 bases are TGTGCCAGCAGGGACAGGGCCGACGAGCAGTACTTC. Encoded protein: CASRDRADEQYF. The rearrangement links TRBV6-6 to TRBJ2-7, with 8 bases fitting TRBD1. Germline loops: CDR1 MNHNY, CDR2 SVGAGI (reference sequence). After removal of 6 bases from V and 5 bases from J, the junction contained 3 bases not matched to a gene. The CDR3 runs to 12 residues.

This clonotype was detected a few times. This sequence joins TRBV20-1 and TRBJ2-1; D is uncertain. The length of the CDR3 is 15 residues. The germline V gene encodes CDR1 DFQATT and CDR2 SNEGSKA (reference sequence). The V end lost 0 bases, the J end lost 0 bases, and 9 bases lay between the germline ends. DNA for the CDR3: TGCAGTGCTAGAGATCCGGCACGCTCCTACAATGAGCAGTTCTTC. Translated: CSARDPARSYNEQFF.

This clonotype has a handful of counts. This rearrangement joins TRBV5-5 to TRBJ1-2; unclear D gene. V lost 3 bases and J 3 bases, leaving 12 bases between the germline ends. This CDR3 is 14 amino acids long. Germline CDR1 is SGHKS and CDR2 is YYEKEE (reference sequence). CDR3 DNA sequence: TGTGCCAGCAGCTCGGACCCAGCGGACTATGGCTACACCTTC. Amino acid sequence: CASSSDPADYGYTF.

This clonotype was seen ten or more times. This chain uses TRBV2 with TRBJ2-1, with 9 bases identical to TRBD2. Germline CDR1 is SNHLY and CDR2 is FYNNEI. The CDR3 spans 13 residues. After removal of 4 bases from V and 7 bases from J, the junction contained 2 bases not matched to a gene. CDR3 loop: CASSGLAGNEQFF. The CDR3 nucleotides are TGTGCCAGCAGTGGTCTAGCGGGAAATGAGCAGTTCTTC.

This clonotype came up a few times. The chain joins TRBV27 to TRBJ2-1, with 8 bases lining up with TRBD2. Trimming cost V 3 bases and J 5 bases; bases outside gene matches: 12. CDR1 is MNHEY, CDR2 SMNVEV, per germline (reference sequence). The CDR3 length is 17 residues. The CDR3 reads CASSFSGTSKSDNEQFF. In DNA, the CDR3 is TGTGCCAGCAGTTTCTCCGGGACTAGTAAGTCCGACAATGAGCAGTTCTTC.

The rearrangement joins TRBV16 to TRBJ2-6; D might be TRBD1 (5 bases). The germline V and J ends were trimmed by 11 bases and 11 bases, with 25 bases remaining between them. Germline CDR1 and CDR2: KGHSY and FQNENV. The CDR3 length is 15 residues. CDR3 protein: CASTKQVSGAHVLTF. For the CDR3, the DNA is TGTGCCTCCACCAAGCAGGTCTCTGGGGCACACGTCCTGACTTTC. Full variable domain (rest looked up from reference TRBV16 and TRBJ2-6): GEEVAQTPKHLVRGEGQKAKLYCAPIKGHSYVFWYQQVLKNEFKFLISFQNENVFDETGMPKERFSAKCLPNSPCSLEIQATKLEDSAVYFCASTKQVSGAHVLTFGAGSRLTVL.

This clonotype was counted between two and nine times. This chain links TRBV21-1 with TRBJ2-3. TRBV21-1 is designated a pseudogene. This CDR3 comprises 15 residues. CDR3 region: CASSKGAAVPDTQYF. The CDR3 nucleotides are TGTGCCAGCAGCAAAGGGGCAGCCGTCCCAGATACGCAGTATTTT.

The chain employs TRBV24-1 and TRBJ2-2; D ambiguous. V was shortened by 4 bases and J by 10 bases, with 6 bases between the two germline ends. The CDR3 is 11 amino acids. Germline V gene data show CDR1 as KGHDR and CDR2 as SFDVKD. The CDR3 DNA follows: TGTGCCACCAGTGACCGTAAGGAGCTGTTTTTT. Its translation: CATSDRKELFF.

The rearrangement links TRBV10-3 to TRBJ2-1, with 11 bases lining up with TRBD1. Germline V gene data show CDR1 as ENHRY and CDR2 as SYGVKD. J lost 3 bases, V lost 4 bases, and 8 bases had no gene match. The length of the CDR3 is 17 residues. The CDR3 DNA reads TGTGCCATCAGTGGCATCTCCGGGACAGGGGGCTACAATGAGCAGTTCTTC. Amino acid sequence: CAISGISGTGGYNEQFF.

This clonotype occurred a few times. This sequence joins TRBV2 and TRBJ2-1, with 13 positions matching TRBD2. From germline, CDR1 is SNHLY and CDR2 FYNNEI. The CDR3 contains 15 residues. V shed 6 bases, J shed 8 bases, and the junction held 7 bases outside the gene matches. The CDR3 coding sequence is TGTGCCAGCAGCGGAGGACTAGCGGGGGAGGATGAGCAGTTCTTC. Protein: CASSGGLAGEDEQFF.

This clonotype was seen a handful of times. The CDR3 DNA sequence: TGTGCCACCAGTGATTCGACAGGGGCCGGGGAGCTGTTTTTT. Amino acid sequence: CATSDSTGAGELFF. This chain joins TRBV24-1 and TRBJ2-2, with 8 bases aligning to TRBD1. Unmatched junction bases numbered 1, after V lost 2 bases and J lost 6 bases. The germline CDR1 and CDR2 sequences are KGHDR and SFDVKD. The CDR3 consists of 14 residues.

This clonotype has just a few counts. The rearrangement joins TRBV7-9 to TRBJ1-2; D gene unclear. V lost 4 bases, J lost 4 bases, and 16 bases lay in between. Germline CDR1 and CDR2: SEHNR and FQNEAQ (reference sequence). The CDR3 has 15 residues. The DNA for the CDR3 is TGTGCCAGCAGCTACGACGGATCAAATCTCTATGGCTACACCTTC. Translating gives CASSYDGSNLYGYTF.

The V call is TRBV5-1, the J call TRBJ2-7, with TRBD1 identical over 8 bases. The length of the CDR3 is 15 residues. Trimming at V came to 0 bases and at J to 4 bases, leaving 6 bases not matched to a gene. Germline V gives CDR1 SGHRS, CDR2 YFSETQ. CDR3 coding DNA: TGCGCCAGCAGCTTGGAACGGACAGGGTCGTACGAGCAGTACTTC. This encodes CASSLERTGSYEQYF.